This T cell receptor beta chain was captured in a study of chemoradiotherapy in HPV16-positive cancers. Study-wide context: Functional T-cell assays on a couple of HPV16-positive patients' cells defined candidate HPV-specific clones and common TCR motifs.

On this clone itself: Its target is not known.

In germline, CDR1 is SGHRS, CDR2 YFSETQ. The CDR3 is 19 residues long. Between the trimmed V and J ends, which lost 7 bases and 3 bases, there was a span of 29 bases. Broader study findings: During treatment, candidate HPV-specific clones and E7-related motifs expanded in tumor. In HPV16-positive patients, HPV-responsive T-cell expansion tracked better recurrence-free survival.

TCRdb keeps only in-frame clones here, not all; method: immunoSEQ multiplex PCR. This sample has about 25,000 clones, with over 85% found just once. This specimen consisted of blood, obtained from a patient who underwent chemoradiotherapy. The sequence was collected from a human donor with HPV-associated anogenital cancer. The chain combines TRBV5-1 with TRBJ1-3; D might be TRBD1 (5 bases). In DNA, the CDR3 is TGCGCCAGCGGCAATAAGGGACGGGTCACTCATAAGCTTGGAAACACCATATATTTT. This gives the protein CASGNKGRVTHKLGNTIYF. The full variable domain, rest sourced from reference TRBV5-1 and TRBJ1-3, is KAGVTQTPRYLIKTRGQQVTLSCSPISGHRSVSWYQQTPGQGLQFLFEYFSETQRNKGNFPGRFSGRQFSNSRSEMNVSTLELGDSALYLCASGNKGRVTHKLGNTIYFGEGSWLTVV.